These 29 T cell receptor beta chains were sequenced from one sample in a study of identical twins (dated by TCRdb to the mid-2010s). The protocol used for the library was 5' RACE. Sequencing was carried out with an Illumina HiSeq 2000. TCRdb passed the public sequencing reads through fastp at Q25 and MiXCR, retaining productive beta sequences. Rows matching on CDR3 protein sequence are summarized as one entry with the most common DNA and genes. The sample contains around 220,000 distinct CDR3 sequences, over 13% of them found a single time. Together, the top ten hold around 8.3% of the sample. The sequenced sample was memory (CD45RO+) T cells sorted from blood. The cell subset or site label, as the study defines it: CD45RO+ enriched T cells. The receptors shown here come from a woman aged 18-29 years in good health.

A few counts support this clonotype. This sequence joins TRBV25-1 and TRBJ2-2; 7 bases fit TRBD2. Germline-derived CDR1 and CDR2 are MGHDK and SYGVNS. The CDR3 has 13 amino acids. Losses at the gene ends were 5 bases for V and 4 bases for J; bases not matched to a gene: 1. The CDR3, as DNA: TGTGCCAGCAGTACTAGCGCCACCGGGGAGCTGTTTTTT. The encoded protein is CASSTSATGELFF. The variable domain in full, completed from reference TRBV25-1 and TRBJ2-2, reads EADIYQTPRYLVIGTGKKITLECSQTMGHDKMYWYQQDPGMELHLIHYSYGVNSTEKGDLSSESTVSRIRTEHFPLTLESARPSHTSQYLCASSTSATGELFFGEGSRLTVL.

This clonotype was counted between two and nine times. The CDR3 DNA reads TGTGCCAGCAGTTACTCGGGCAGGGGAGGTTACGAGCAGTACTTC. Its protein product is CASSYSGRGGYEQYF. The chain combines TRBV6-5 with TRBJ2-7; D tentatively fits TRBD1 or TRBD2 (6 bases each). The ends were cut back, 0 bases at V and 4 bases at J, with 13 bases in the middle. Germline assignment: CDR1 MNHEY and CDR2 SVGAGI. The CDR3 sequence is 15 residues long.

This clonotype showed up many times. The chain uses TRBV5-1 and TRBJ2-7; D may correspond to TRBD1 or TRBD2 (5 bases each). V shed 2 bases and J shed 6 bases, with 15 bases lying between them. The CDR3 loop spans 14 amino acids. Per the germline V gene, CDR1 is SGHRS and CDR2 is YFSETQ. CDR3 in amino acids: CASSFIAQGPEQYF. In nucleotides, the CDR3 is TGCGCCAGCAGCTTTATTGCCCAGGGACCCGAGCAGTACTTC.

The rearrangement links TRBV15 to TRBJ2-3; TRBD1 agrees at 8 bases. CDR3 length: 17 amino acids. V lost 3 bases, J lost 6 bases, and 14 bases stayed unmatched. Per germline, CDR1 LNHNV and CDR2 YYDKDF (reference sequence). CDR3 bases: TGTGCCACCAGCAGCGACAGGGGCCACCAACCCGGCGATACGCAGTATTTT. Translating gives CATSSDRGHQPGDTQYF.

This clonotype has a handful of counts. The chain couples TRBV10-3 to TRBJ2-7; 7 bases match TRBD2. Trimming removed 6 bases from V and 7 bases from J; junction bases left unmatched: 9. There are 13 residues in the CDR3. Germline loops: CDR1 ENHRY, CDR2 SYGVKD. This CDR3 is CAIRGGDHGEQYF. The DNA of the CDR3 is TGTGCCATCAGGGGGGGGGATCATGGGGAGCAGTACTTC.

This clonotype was detected only a few times. An end of the junction does not agree with germline; a read error may underlie this. The chain is built from TRBV5-1 and TRBJ2-3, with D possibly TRBD2 on 5 matching bases. In germline, CDR1 is SGHRS, CDR2 YFSETQ. This CDR3 contains 14 residues. CDR3 sequence (DNA): TGCGCCAGCAGCTTGGCCTGGAGGCCAGATACTCAGTATTTT. This sequence encodes CASSLAWRPDTQYF.

CDR3 nucleotide sequence: TGTGCCAGCAGCCAGGTCCGTAGTTATGCTGAGCAGTTCTTC. Protein sequence: CASSQVRSYAEQFF. V and J are TRBV3-1 and TRBJ2-1; no clear D. V was clipped by 3 bases and J by 9 bases, with 15 bases between them. The CDR3 sequence is 14 residues long. The germline V gene has CDR1 LGHDT and CDR2 YNNKEL (reference sequence).

The rearrangement uses TRBV20-1 and TRBJ2-7, with D perhaps matching TRBD1 (7 bases). Trimming shortened V by 2 bases and J by 3 bases, and 14 bases separated the two germline ends. Germline CDR1 and CDR2: DFQATT and SNEGSKA (reference sequence). The CDR3 has 14 amino acids. The CDR3 bases are TGCAGTGCTAGAAAGGGGGCGGGAAACTACGAGCAGTACTTC. It is translated as CSARKGAGNYEQYF.

In this sample, this clonotype turned up a few times. The rearrangement uses TRBV20-1 and TRBJ2-4; 7 nucleotides agree with TRBD2. J lost 0 bases, V lost 6 bases, and 5 bases had no gene match. The germline V gene has CDR1 DFQATT and CDR2 SNEGSKA (reference sequence). There are 14 residues in the CDR3. CDR3 residues: CSAGTMLAKNIQYF. The CDR3 coding sequence is TGCAGTGCGGGGACTATGTTAGCCAAAAACATTCAGTACTTC.

This clonotype showed up many times. The CDR3 coding sequence is TGCGCCAGCAGCAGCCCTACGGGACTAGCCCTGGTCCGGGGTACAGATACGCAGTATTTT. It is translated as CASSSPTGLALVRGTDTQYF. The gene calls are TRBV5-1 and TRBJ2-3; 9 bases are shared with TRBD2. Unmatched junction bases numbered 21, after V lost 4 bases and J lost 3 bases. The CDR3 sequence is 20 residues long. Germline CDR1 SGHRS, CDR2 YFSETQ.

This clonotype occurred a few times. The chain employs TRBV7-2 and TRBJ1-2; 7 bases agree with TRBD1. Unmatched junction bases numbered 4, after V lost 5 bases and J lost 1 base. CDR3 size: 14 residues. Germline-derived CDR1 and CDR2 are SGHTA and FQGNSA. As DNA, the CDR3 is TGTGCCAGCAGCGAGGGGGCAAGTAACTATGGCTACACCTTC. Translated, it gives CASSEGASNYGYTF.

The rearrangement uses TRBV29-1 and TRBJ2-3; possible D gene TRBD1, 6 bases. Germline loops: CDR1 SQVTM, CDR2 ANQGSEA. V lost 7 bases, J lost 1 base, and 18 bases lay in between. This CDR3 spans 15 amino acids. The CDR3 sequence is CSAGTLRGGTDTQYF. In DNA form, the CDR3 reads TGCAGCGCGGGGACACTTCGAGGTGGCACAGATACGCAGTATTTT.

This clonotype was found many times. The V and J genes are TRBV20-1 and TRBJ2-5; TRBD1 matches at 7 bases. The CDR3 has 13 amino acids. The germline CDR1 and CDR2 sequences are DFQATT and SNEGSKA (reference sequence). Germline trimming cut 6 bases from V and 1 base from J; bases unmatched to any gene: 5. CDR3 amino acids: CSATGQLQETQYF. CDR3 DNA: TGCAGTGCCACGGGACAGCTCCAAGAGACCCAGTACTTC.

This clonotype was counted a few times. The rearrangement joins TRBV6-6 to TRBJ1-5; no firm D call. The CDR3 loop spans 13 amino acids. Per the germline V gene, CDR1 is MNHNY and CDR2 is SVGAGI (reference sequence). V lost 4 bases and J 5 bases, leaving 9 bases between the germline ends. The CDR3 region has the DNA TGTGCCAGCAGTTCAGGAGAATATCAGCCCCAGCATTTT. Protein: CASSSGEYQPQHF.

V gene TRBV7-2 combines with J gene TRBJ2-6; no definite D call. Germline values: CDR1 SGHTA, CDR2 FQGNSA. This CDR3 region has 17 residues. V was cut by 1 base and J by 0 bases, with 10 bases left in between. CDR3 nucleotide sequence: TGTGCCAGCAGCTTAGGGCTTCGGTCCTCTGGGGCCAACGTCCTGACTTTC. Protein: CASSLGLRSSGANVLTF.

This clonotype was detected only a few times. The chain links TRBV29-1 to TRBJ2-3; 11 nucleotides match TRBD2. CDR1 is SQVTM, CDR2 ANQGSEA, per germline. This CDR3 has 14 residues. The junction had 9 bases not matched to a gene; V was cut back by 7 bases and J by 6 bases. The CDR3 region is CSARLAGFTDTQYF. CDR3 nucleotide sequence: TGCAGCGCCCGACTAGCGGGGTTTACCGATACGCAGTATTTT.

There are a few counts of this clonotype. This rearrangement joins TRBV20-1 to TRBJ1-1; D not resolved. CDR1 and CDR2 from the germline V gene are DFQATT and SNEGSKA (reference sequence). The V end was cut by 8 bases, the J end by 3 bases, with 16 bases between. This CDR3 has 13 residues. DNA for the CDR3: TGCAGTTCCCGGCCGTTTGGGGACACTGAAGCTTTCTTT. It encodes CSSRPFGDTEAFF.

The chain couples TRBV20-1 to TRBJ2-7; D possibly uses TRBD1 or TRBD2 (5 bases each). There are 13 residues in the CDR3. The germline V gene has CDR1 DFQATT and CDR2 SNEGSKA (reference sequence). Trimming took 2 bases from V and 2 from J, leaving 10 bases between them. The CDR3 bases are TGCAGTGCTAGACTTCCGGGGCCCTACGAGCAGTACTTC. Its translation is CSARLPGPYEQYF.

This clonotype was found a few times. The chain links TRBV12-3 or TRBV12-4 to TRBJ2-2; tentatively, D is TRBD2 (5 bases). CDR3 length equals 11 residues. V shed 5 bases and J shed 8 bases, with 6 bases lying between them. In nucleotides, the CDR3 is TGTGCCAGCAGTAAGCGGGGGGAGCTGTTTTTT. It codes for CASSKRGELFF.

This clonotype was observed at least ten times. The V gene is TRBV3-1, the J gene TRBJ2-5, with D unresolved. Trimming stripped 5 bases from V and 5 bases from J, with 9 bases between. The CDR3 is 12 residues long. Per germline, CDR1 LGHDT and CDR2 YNNKEL (reference sequence). Here the CDR3 reads CASSTHGETQYF. As DNA, the CDR3 is TGTGCCAGCAGCACCCATGGGGAGACCCAGTACTTC.

The chain combines TRBV10-3 with TRBJ1-2; D is uncertain. Germline values: CDR1 ENHRY, CDR2 SYGVKD. The V and J ends lost 1 base and 5 bases respectively, with 5 bases between them. The CDR3 loop spans 12 amino acids. The CDR3 region has the DNA TGTGCCATCAGTGAGTTCGATTATGGCTACACCTTC. Protein product: CAISEFDYGYTF.

Many counts were recorded for this clonotype. The chain combines TRBV5-5 with TRBJ2-7; tentatively, D is TRBD2 (7 bases). Deletions cut 4 bases from V and 2 bases from J, with 19 bases between. Germline values: CDR1 SGHKS, CDR2 YYEKEE (reference sequence). The CDR3 loop spans 16 amino acids. For the CDR3, the DNA is TGTGCCAGCAGCCTTTCAGGGGTGGGACTAACCTACGAGCAGTACTTC. Its translation: CASSLSGVGLTYEQYF.

This clonotype was seen a few times. The chain recombines TRBV7-9 with TRBJ2-5; TRBD2 agrees at 9 bases. J gave up 1 base and V 6 bases, and 9 bases lay outside the gene matches. This CDR3 comprises 16 residues. Germline V gene data show CDR1 as SEHNR and CDR2 as FQNEAQ (reference sequence). The CDR3 region is CASREQRGRGQETQYF. The CDR3 nucleotides read TGTGCCAGCAGAGAACAGCGCGGGAGGGGCCAAGAGACCCAGTACTTC.

This clonotype was recorded a few times. DNA of the CDR3: TGTGCCATCACTGCGGGACTCCATACCGGGGAGCTGTTTTTT. Translated, it gives CAITAGLHTGELFF. The chain carries TRBV10-3 and TRBJ2-2; a possible D gene is TRBD2 (6 bases). V lost 7 bases and J lost 5, with 14 bases in between. Germline V gene sequence: CDR1 ENHRY, CDR2 SYGVKD. There are 14 residues in the CDR3.

This clonotype has just a few counts. V and J are TRBV6-4 and TRBJ2-2; TRBD2 matches 8 bases. The CDR3 is 16 residues long. In germline, CDR1 is MRHNA, CDR2 SNTAGT. The junction had 13 bases not matched to a gene; V was cut back by 4 bases and J by 9 bases. CDR3 bases: TGTGCCAGCAGTGCCAGCGGGGGCGGCCCAAACCGGGAGCTGTTTTTT. It encodes CASSASGGGPNRELFF.

This clonotype was picked up a small number of times. The CDR3: CASSQDSLAGGPQETQYF. The CDR3 DNA is TGTGCCAGCAGCCAAGACTCCCTAGCGGGGGGGCCACAAGAGACCCAGTACTTC. V usage is TRBV4-2 and J usage is TRBJ2-5, with 12 bases fitting TRBD2. Per the germline V gene, CDR1 is LGHNA and CDR2 is YNFKEQ. V lost 0 bases to trimming and J lost 2 bases; unmatched junction nucleotides: 7. The CDR3 consists of 18 residues.

The V gene is TRBV7-2, the J gene TRBJ2-1; D uncertain. The germline V gene encodes CDR1 SGHTA and CDR2 FQGNSA. V was trimmed by 4 bases and J by 7 bases, leaving 17 bases between them. The CDR3 totals 15 residues. CDR3 loop: CASSSQTDRANEQFF. The CDR3, as DNA: TGTGCCAGCAGCTCCCAGACGGACCGAGCTAATGAGCAGTTCTTC.

The chain carries TRBV11-2 and TRBJ1-1; no firm D call. Trimming pared 5 bases from V and 0 bases from J, leaving 16 bases between. The CDR3 totals 16 residues. Germline assignment: CDR1 SGHAT and CDR2 FQNNGV. For the CDR3, the DNA is TGTGCCAGCAGCCTTAGGGCTCAAGCCCTGAACACTGAAGCTTTCTTT. This codes for CASSLRAQALNTEAFF.

The chain recombines TRBV6-1 with TRBJ2-3; D ambiguous. V dropped 3 bases and J dropped 3 bases, with 7 bases sitting between them. Germline CDR1 is MNHNS and CDR2 is SASEGT. The CDR3 consists of 13 residues. The CDR3, as DNA: TGTGCCAGCAGTGAGGGTTTGACAGATACGCAGTATTTT. Its protein is CASSEGLTDTQYF.